The TCR beta chain described here comes from a study of cytomegalovirus exposure and HLA in healthy donors. General study findings and limits: Under in vitro conditions, three CMV-associated chains were confirmed as specific for CMV antigens. Reports indicated that the classifier achieved high specificity and sensitivity in diagnosing cytomegalovirus status.

In the case of this clone: Antigen specificity is unknown.

The V end lost 0 bases, the J end lost 6 bases, and 12 bases lay between the germline ends. This CDR3 has 15 residues. Looked up from germline, CDR1 is SGHNT and CDR2 is YYREEE (reference sequence). Generated by immunoSEQ multiplex PCR, the TCRdb table keeps only in-frame clones and is missing some. This table has about 360,000 clones, 86% appearing once. The clonotype originates from a woman under 30 in good health and CMV-seronegative. The sample consisted of PBMCs. The chain has TRBV5-4 and TRBJ2-2; D unresolved. CDR3 sequence (DNA): TGTGCCAGCAGCTTGGCCTTAGGTCGGGCCGGGGAGCTGTTTTTT. It encodes CASSLALGRAGELFF.